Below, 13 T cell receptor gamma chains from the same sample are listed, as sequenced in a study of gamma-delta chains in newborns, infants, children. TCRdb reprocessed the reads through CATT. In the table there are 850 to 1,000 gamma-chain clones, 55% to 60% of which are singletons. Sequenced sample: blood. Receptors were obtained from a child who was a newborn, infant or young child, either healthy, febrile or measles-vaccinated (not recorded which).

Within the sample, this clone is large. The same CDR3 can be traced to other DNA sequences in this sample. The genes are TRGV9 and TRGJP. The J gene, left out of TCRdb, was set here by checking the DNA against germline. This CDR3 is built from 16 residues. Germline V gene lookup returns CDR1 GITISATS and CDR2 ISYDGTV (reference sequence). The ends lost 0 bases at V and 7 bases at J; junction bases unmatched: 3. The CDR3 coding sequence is TGTGCCTTGTGGGAGGTGGGGGAGTTGGGCAAAAAAATCAAGGTATTT. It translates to CALWEVGELGKKIKVF.

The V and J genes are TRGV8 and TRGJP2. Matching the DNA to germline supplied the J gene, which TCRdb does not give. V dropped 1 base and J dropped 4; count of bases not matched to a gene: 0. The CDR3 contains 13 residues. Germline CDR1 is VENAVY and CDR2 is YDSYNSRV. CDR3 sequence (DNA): TGTGCCACCTGGGATAGTAGTGATTGGATCAAGACGTTT. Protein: CATWDSSDWIKTF.

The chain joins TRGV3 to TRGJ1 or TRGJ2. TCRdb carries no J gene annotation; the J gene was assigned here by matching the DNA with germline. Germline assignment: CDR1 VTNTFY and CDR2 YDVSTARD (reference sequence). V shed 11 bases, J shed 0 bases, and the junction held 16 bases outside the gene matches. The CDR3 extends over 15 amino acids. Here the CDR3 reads CANLGPALNYYKKLF. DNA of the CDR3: TGTGCCAACCTGGGGCCCGCACTGAATTATTATAAGAAACTCTTT.

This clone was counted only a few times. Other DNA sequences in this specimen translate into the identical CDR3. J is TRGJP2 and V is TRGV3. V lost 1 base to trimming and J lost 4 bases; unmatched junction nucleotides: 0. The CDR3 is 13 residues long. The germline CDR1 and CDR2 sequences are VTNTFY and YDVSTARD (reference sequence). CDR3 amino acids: CATWDSSDWIKTF. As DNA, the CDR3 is TGTGCCACCTGGGACAGTAGTGATTGGATCAAGACGTTT.

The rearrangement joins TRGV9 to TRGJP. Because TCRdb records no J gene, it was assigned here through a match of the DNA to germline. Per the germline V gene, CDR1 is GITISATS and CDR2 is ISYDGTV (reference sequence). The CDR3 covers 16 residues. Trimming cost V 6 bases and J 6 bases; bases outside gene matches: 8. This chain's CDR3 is CALWPPLELGKKIKVF. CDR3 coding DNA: TGTGCCTTGTGGCCGCCGTTAGAGTTGGGCAAAAAAATCAAGGTATTT.

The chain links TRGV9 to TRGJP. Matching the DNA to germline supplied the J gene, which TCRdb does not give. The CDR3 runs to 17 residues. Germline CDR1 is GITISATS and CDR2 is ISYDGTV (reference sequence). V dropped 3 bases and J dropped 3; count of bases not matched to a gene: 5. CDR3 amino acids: CALWETPQELGKKIKVF. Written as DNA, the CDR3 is TGTGCCTTGTGGGAGACCCCGCAAGAGTTGGGCAAAAAAATCAAGGTATTT.

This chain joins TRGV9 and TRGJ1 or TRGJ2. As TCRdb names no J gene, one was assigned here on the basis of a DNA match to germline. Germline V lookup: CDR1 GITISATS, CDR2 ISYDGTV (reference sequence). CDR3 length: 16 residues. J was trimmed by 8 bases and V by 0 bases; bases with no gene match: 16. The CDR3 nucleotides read TGTGCCTTGTGGGAGGTGAATTTTGGGGGCGTTAATAAGAAACTCTTT. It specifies CALWEVNFGGVNKKLF.

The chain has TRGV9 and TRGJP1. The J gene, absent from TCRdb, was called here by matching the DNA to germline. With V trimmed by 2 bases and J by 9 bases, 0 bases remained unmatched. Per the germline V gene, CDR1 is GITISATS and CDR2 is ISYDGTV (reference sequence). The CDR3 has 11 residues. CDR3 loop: CALWEGWFKIF. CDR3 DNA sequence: TGTGCCTTGTGGGAGGGTTGGTTCAAGATATTT.

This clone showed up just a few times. CDR3 DNA: TGTGCCTTGTGGGAGGTGGAAAAGTTGGGCAAAAAAATCAAGGTATTT. Residues: CALWEVEKLGKKIKVF. V gene TRGV9 combines with J gene TRGJP. The J gene, missing from TCRdb, was assigned here through DNA to germline matching. The CDR3 is made up of 16 amino acids. Trimming at V came to 0 bases and at J to 8 bases, leaving 4 bases not matched to a gene. Germline loops: CDR1 GITISATS, CDR2 ISYDGTV (reference sequence).

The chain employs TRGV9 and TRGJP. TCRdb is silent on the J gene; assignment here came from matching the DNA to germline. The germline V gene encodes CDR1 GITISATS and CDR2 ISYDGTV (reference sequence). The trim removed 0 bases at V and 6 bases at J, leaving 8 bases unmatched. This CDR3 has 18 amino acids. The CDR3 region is CALWEVQFLELGKKIKVF. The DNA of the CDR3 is TGTGCCTTGTGGGAGGTGCAGTTCTTAGAGTTGGGCAAAAAAATCAAGGTATTT.

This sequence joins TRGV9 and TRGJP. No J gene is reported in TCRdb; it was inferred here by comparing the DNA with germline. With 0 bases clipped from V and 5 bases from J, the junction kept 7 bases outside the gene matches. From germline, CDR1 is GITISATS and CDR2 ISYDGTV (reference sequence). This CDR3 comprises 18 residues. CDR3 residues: CALWEVQTEELGKKIKVF. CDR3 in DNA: TGTGCCTTGTGGGAGGTGCAGACGGAAGAGTTGGGCAAAAAAATCAAGGTATTT.

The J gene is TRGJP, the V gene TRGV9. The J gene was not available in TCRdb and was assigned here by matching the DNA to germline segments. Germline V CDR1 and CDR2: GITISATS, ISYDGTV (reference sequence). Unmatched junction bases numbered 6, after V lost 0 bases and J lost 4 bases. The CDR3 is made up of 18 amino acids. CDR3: CALWEVLFQELGKKIKVF. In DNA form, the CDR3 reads TGTGCCTTGTGGGAGGTGCTATTCCAAGAGTTGGGCAAAAAAATCAAGGTATTT.

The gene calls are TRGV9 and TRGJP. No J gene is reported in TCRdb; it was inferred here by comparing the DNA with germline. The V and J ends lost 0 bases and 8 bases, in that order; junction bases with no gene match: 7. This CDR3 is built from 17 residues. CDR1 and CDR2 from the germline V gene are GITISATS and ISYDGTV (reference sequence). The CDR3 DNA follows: TGTGCCTTGTGGGAGGTGCCGGGGCAGTTGGGCAAAAAAATCAAGGTATTT. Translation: CALWEVPGQLGKKIKVF.